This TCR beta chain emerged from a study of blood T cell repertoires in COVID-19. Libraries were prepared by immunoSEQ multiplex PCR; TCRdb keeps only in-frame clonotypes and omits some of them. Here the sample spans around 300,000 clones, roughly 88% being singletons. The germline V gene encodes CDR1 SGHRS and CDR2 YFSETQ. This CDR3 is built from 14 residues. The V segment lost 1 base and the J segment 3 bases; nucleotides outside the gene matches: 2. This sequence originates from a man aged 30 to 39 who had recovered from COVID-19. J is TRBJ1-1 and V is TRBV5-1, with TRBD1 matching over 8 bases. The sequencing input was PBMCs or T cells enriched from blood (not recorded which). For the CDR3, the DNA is TGCGCCAGCAGCTTGTTACAGGGGGACACTGAAGCTTTCTTT. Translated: CASSLLQGDTEAFF.